The sample holds a few counts of the clone carrying this T cell receptor (beta chain). The antigen remains unidentified. The whole isolated RNA underwent reverse transcription, so sequencing captured expressed TCRB transcripts. Using immunoSEQ multiplex PCR, the repertoire was profiled, and TCRdb retains in-frame clones only, with some absent. The table has some 660,000 clones, more than 12% seen once. This specimen comes from a study of beta chain features in type 1 diabetes. Study-level points and caveats: Patients with Type 1 diabetes showed moderately but significantly shorter TCRB CDR3s in all four CD4+ subsets.

Germline CDR1 is GTSNPN and CDR2 is SVGIG (reference sequence). V shed 4 bases and J 6 bases; nucleotides not matched to a gene: 7. The CDR3 sequence is 13 residues long. The clonotype originates from a man younger than 35 with type 1 diabetes. The chain couples TRBV30 to TRBJ2-3, with 7 bases identical to TRBD1. The sequenced material came from naive CD4+ T cells from blood. CDR3 sequence (DNA): TGTGCCTGGACCAGACAGGGTGGTGATACGCAGTATTTT. Residues: CAWTRQGGDTQYF. The full variable domain, in which reference TRBV30 and TRBJ2-3 provide the parts outside the CDR3, is SQTIHQWPATLVQPVGSPLSLECTVEGTSNPNLYWYRQAAGRGLQLLFYSVGIGQISSEVPQNLSASRPQDRQFILSSKKLLLSDSGFYLCAWTRQGGDTQYFGPGTRLTVL.